This entry concerns a single TCR beta chain. Sequenced by immunoSEQ multiplex PCR; TCRdb stores in-frame clones only, minus some. The sample has some 340,000 clones, around 85% seen once. This specimen belongs to a study of Ad26.COV2.S vaccination and SARS-CoV-2 variants. Looking at the study overall: Once, or twice with 56 days between doses, Ad26.COV2.S was given intramuscularly.

Treatment here: around 19 received Ad26.COV2.S at low or high dose, single or two shots; roughly five received placebo; per-sample allocation not given. All samples were drawn on day 63, counting from the first vaccine or placebo injection. Cohort 1b enrolled adults aged 18-55 years in Boston. V was clipped by 2 bases and J by 5 bases, with 15 bases between them. Per the germline V gene, CDR1 is MDHEN and CDR2 is SYDVKM. The CDR3 has 15 amino acids. Sequencing used peripheral blood, obtained in a trial of Ad26.COV2.S vaccine versus placebo. The chain recombines TRBV28 with TRBJ1-2; D is perhaps TRBD1 (5 bases). This clonotype was sampled from a person between 18 and 60 years old who received the Ad26.COV2.S COVID-19 vaccine or a placebo. The CDR3 DNA sequence: TGTGCCAGCAGTTTAAACCCCGGGGGACCTTATGGCTACACCTTC. Translated: CASSLNPGGPYGYTF.